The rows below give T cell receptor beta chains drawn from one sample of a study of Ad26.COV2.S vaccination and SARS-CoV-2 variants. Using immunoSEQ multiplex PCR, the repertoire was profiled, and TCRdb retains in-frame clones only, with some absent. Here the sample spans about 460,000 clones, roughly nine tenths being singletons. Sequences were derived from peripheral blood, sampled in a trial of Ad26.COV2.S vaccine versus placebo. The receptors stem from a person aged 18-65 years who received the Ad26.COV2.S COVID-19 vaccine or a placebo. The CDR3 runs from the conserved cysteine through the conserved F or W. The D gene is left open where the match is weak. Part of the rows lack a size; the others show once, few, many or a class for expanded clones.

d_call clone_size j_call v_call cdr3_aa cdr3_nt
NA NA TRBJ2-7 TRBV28 CATTGTNEDEQYF TGTGCCACCACCGGGACAAATGAGGACGAGCAGTACTTC
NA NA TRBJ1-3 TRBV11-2 CASSLIMPSPNYSGNTIYF TGTGCCAGCAGCCTGATTATGCCATCACCAAACTACTCTGGAAACACCATATATTTT
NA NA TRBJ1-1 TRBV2 CASRPTGAGTEAFF TGTGCCAGCAGGCCGACCGGGGCGGGCACTGAAGCTTTCTTT
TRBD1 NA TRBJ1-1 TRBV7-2 CASSLGTGERNTEAFF TGTGCCAGCAGCCTAGGGACAGGGGAGAGGAACACTGAAGCTTTCTTT
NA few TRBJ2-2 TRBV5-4 CASSLWQGRSGELFF TGTGCCAGCAGCTTGTGGCAGGGTCGTAGCGGGGAGCTGTTTTTT
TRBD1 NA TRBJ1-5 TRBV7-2 CASSPTGGSNQPQHF TGTGCCAGCAGCCCGACAGGGGGTAGCAATCAGCCCCAGCATTTT
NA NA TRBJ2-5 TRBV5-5 CASSPDREGETQYF TGTGCCAGCAGCCCGGACAGGGAGGGGGAGACCCAGTACTTC
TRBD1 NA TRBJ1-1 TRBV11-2 CASSLGTGWNTEAFF TGTGCCAGCAGCTTAGGGACAGGGTGGAACACTGAAGCTTTCTTT
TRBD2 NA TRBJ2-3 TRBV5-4 CASSLGLAGDTSLSTDTQYF TGTGCCAGCAGCTTGGGCCTAGCGGGAGATACTAGCTTGAGCACAGATACGCAGTATTTT
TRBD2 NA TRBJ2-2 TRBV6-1 CASSEPSGDYSTLAGELFF TGTGCCAGCAGTGAACCTAGCGGGGACTATTCAACACTGGCCGGGGAGCTGTTTTTT
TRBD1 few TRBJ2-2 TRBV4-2 CASSQDRGLLNTGELFF TGTGCCAGCAGCCAAGACAGGGGGCTCTTGAACACCGGGGAGCTGTTTTTT
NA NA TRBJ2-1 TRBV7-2 CASSLIPDQYNEQFF TGTGCCAGCAGCTTAATTCCGGACCAATACAATGAGCAGTTCTTC
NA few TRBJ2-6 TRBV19 CASSKVGGANVLTF TGTGCCAGTAGTAAGGTGGGCGGGGCCAACGTCCTGACTTTC
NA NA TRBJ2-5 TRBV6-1 CASSVGVVQGLKETQYF TGTGCCAGCAGTGTTGGTGTAGTCCAGGGCTTAAAAGAGACCCAGTACTTC
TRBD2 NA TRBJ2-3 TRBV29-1 CSVVPAGVSTDTQYF TGCAGCGTTGTTCCAGCGGGGGTTAGCACAGATACGCAGTATTTT
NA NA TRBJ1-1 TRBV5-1 CASSLEDSLNTEAFF TGCGCCAGCAGCTTGGAGGACAGCCTGAACACTGAAGCTTTCTTT
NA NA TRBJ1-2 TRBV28 CASSSLATNYGYTF TGTGCCAGCAGTTCCCTCGCAACTAACTATGGCTACACCTTC
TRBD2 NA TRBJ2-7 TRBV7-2 CASSQQPTSGEEQYF TGTGCCAGCAGCCAACAGCCGACTAGCGGGGAAGAGCAGTACTTC
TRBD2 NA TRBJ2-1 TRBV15 CATSKGTSVSGEQFF TGTGCCACCAGCAAAGGGACTAGCGTTTCCGGTGAGCAGTTCTTC
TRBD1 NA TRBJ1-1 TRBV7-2 CASSLARGPNTEAFF TGTGCCAGCAGCTTAGCTAGGGGGCCTAACACTGAAGCTTTCTTT
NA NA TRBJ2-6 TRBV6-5 CASSYRDSGANVLTF TGTGCCAGCAGTTACAGGGATTCCGGGGCCAACGTCCTGACTTTC
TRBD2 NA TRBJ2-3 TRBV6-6 CASRWTSGGDSDTQYF TGTGCCAGCAGGTGGACTAGCGGGGGGGATTCAGATACGCAGTATTTT
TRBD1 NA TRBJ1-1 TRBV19 CASSDRVNTEAFF TGTGCCAGTAGTGACAGGGTGAACACTGAAGCTTTCTTT
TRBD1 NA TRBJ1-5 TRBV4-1 CASSQDGDRGGEPQHF TGCGCCAGCAGCCAAGACGGGGACAGGGGGGGGGAGCCCCAGCATTTT
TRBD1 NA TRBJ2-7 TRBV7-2 CASSPDRGSYEQYF TGTGCCAGCAGCCCGGACAGGGGTAGCTACGAGCAGTACTTC
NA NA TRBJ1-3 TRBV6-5 CASRPGEPVSAIYF TGTGCCAGCAGGCCCGGGGAGCCTGTAAGCGCCATATATTTT
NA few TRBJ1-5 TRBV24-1 CATSEGTGGQPQHF TGTGCCACCAGTGAAGGTACTGGGGGTCAGCCCCAGCATTTT
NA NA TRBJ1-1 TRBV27 CASSLSVLRNTEAFF TGTGCCAGCAGTTTATCGGTACTTAGGAACACTGAAGCTTTCTTT
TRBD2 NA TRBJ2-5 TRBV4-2 CASSQETRGGVQQETQYF TGTGCCAGCAGCCAAGAAACTCGCGGGGGGGTCCAACAAGAGACCCAGTACTTC
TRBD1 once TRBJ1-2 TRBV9 CASSVVTGDGATF TGTGCCAGCAGCGTAGTAACAGGGGACGGAGCAACCTTC
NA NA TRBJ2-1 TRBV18 CASSLSVYNEQFF TGTGCCAGCTCACTCTCGGTTTACAATGAGCAGTTCTTC
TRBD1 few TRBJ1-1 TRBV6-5 CASIGQGEAFF TGTGCCAGCATCGGACAGGGGGAAGCTTTCTTT
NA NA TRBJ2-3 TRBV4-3 CASSQVGTDTQYF TGCGCCAGCAGCCAAGTTGGGACAGATACGCAGTATTTT
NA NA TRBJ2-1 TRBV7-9 CASLKRSTPGYLYNEQFF TGTGCCAGCCTCAAGCGGTCGACACCGGGGTACTTGTACAATGAGCAGTTCTTC
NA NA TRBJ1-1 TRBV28 CASSFREGVLTEAFF TGTGCCAGCAGTTTCAGGGAGGGTGTACTAACTGAAGCTTTCTTT
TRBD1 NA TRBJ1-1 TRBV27 CASRGRGDTEAFF TGTGCCAGCAGGGGCAGGGGGGACACTGAAGCTTTCTTT
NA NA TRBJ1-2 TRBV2 CASSENWADYGYTF TGTGCCAGCAGTGAAAATTGGGCGGACTATGGCTACACCTTC
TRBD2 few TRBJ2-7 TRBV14 CASSPLAGGRTYEQYF TGTGCCAGCAGCCCGCTAGCGGGAGGGCGCACCTACGAGCAGTACTTC
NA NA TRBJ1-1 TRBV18 CASSLVADSYTEAFF TGTGCCAGCTCACTGGTTGCGGACAGTTACACTGAAGCTTTCTTT
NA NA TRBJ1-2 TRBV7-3 CASSLGAGREGYTF TGTGCCAGCAGCTTAGGGGCAGGGCGGGAAGGCTACACCTTC
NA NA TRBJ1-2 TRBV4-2 CASSLEGNSYGYTF TGTGCCAGCAGCCTTGAGGGAAACTCCTATGGCTACACCTTC
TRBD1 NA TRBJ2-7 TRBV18 CASSPPDRDEQYF TGTGCCAGCTCACCGCCGGACAGGGACGAGCAGTACTTC
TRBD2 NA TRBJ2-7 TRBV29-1 CSVRKHSGNSYEQYF TGCAGCGTCCGGAAACATAGCGGGAACTCCTACGAGCAGTACTTC
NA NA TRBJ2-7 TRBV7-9 CASSLEARTSYEQYF TGTGCCAGCAGCTTAGAGGCCAGAACCTCCTACGAGCAGTACTTC
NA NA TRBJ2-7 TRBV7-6 CASSLGDLPTYEQYF TGTGCCAGCAGCTTAGGGGACCTTCCTACCTACGAGCAGTACTTC
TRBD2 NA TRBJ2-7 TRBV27 CASSPRLAGAHEQYF TGTGCCAGCAGTCCCAGACTAGCGGGAGCCCACGAGCAGTACTTC
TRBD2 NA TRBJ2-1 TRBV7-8 CASSYGLAGGMLYNEQFF TGTGCCAGCAGCTACGGACTAGCGGGGGGGATGTTATACAATGAGCAGTTCTTC
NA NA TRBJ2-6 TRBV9 CASSVAGGANVLTF TGTGCCAGCAGCGTAGCTGGTGGGGCCAACGTCCTGACTTTC
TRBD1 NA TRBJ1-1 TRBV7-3 CASSYQGVGEAFF TGTGCCAGCAGCTACCAGGGGGTTGGGGAAGCTTTCTTT
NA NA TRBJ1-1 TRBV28 CASRGQTNTEAFF TGTGCCAGCAGAGGACAGACTAACACTGAAGCTTTCTTT
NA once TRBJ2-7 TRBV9 CASSVGNSYEQYF TGTGCCAGCAGCGTAGGAAACTCCTACGAGCAGTACTTC
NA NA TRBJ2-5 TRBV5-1 CASSSEGGGSPETQYF TGCGCCAGCAGCTCGGAGGGCGGAGGATCACCAGAGACCCAGTACTTC
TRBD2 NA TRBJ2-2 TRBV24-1 CATSDPVAGGAGELFF TGTGCCACCAGTGATCCTGTCGCGGGAGGGGCCGGGGAGCTGTTTTTT
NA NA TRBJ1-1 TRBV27 CASSLSTPPAFF TGTGCCAGCAGTTTATCGACCCCACCGGCTTTCTTT
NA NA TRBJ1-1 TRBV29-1 CSVRNTEAFF TGCAGCGTGAGGAACACTGAAGCTTTCTTT
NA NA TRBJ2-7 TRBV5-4 CASSLRLNYEQYF TGTGCCAGCAGCTTACGGCTGAATTACGAGCAGTACTTC
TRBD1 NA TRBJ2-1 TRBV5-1 CASSWGQGSDEQFF TGCGCCAGCAGCTGGGGACAGGGGTCGGATGAGCAGTTCTTC
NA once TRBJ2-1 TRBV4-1 CASSLKNAGADYNEQFF TGCGCCAGCAGCCTAAAGAACGCGGGGGCCGACTACAATGAGCAGTTCTTC